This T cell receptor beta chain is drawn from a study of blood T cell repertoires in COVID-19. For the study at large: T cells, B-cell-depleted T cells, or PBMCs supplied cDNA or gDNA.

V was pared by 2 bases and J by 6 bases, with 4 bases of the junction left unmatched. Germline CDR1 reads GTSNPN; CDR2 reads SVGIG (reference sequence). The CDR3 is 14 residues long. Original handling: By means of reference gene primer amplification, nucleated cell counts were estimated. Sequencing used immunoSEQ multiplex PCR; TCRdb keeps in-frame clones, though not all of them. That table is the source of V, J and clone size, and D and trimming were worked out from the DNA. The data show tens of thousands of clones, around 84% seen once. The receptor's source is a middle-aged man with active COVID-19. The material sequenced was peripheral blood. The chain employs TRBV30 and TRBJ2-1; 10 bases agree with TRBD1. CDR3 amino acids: CAWSRRTGGNEQFF. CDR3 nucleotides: TGTGCCTGGAGTCGAAGGACAGGGGGCAATGAGCAGTTCTTC.